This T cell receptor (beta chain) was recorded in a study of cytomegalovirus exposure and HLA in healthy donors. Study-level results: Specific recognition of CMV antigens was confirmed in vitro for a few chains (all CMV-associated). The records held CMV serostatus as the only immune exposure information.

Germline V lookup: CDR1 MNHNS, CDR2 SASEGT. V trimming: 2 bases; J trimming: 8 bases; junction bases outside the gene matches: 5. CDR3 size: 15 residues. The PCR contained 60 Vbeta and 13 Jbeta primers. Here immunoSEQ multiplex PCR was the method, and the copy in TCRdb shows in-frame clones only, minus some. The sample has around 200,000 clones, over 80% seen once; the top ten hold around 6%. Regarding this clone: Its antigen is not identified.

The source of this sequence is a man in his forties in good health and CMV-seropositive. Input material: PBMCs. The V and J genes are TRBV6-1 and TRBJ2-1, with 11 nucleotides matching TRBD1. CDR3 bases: TGTGCCAGCAGTGAATGGACAGGGGGCTTAGATGAGCAGTTCTTC. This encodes CASSEWTGGLDEQFF.